Listed below are T cell receptor beta chains from one sample, sequenced in a study of T cell responses to AZD1222 COVID-19 vaccine. Repertoires were generated with immunoSEQ multiplex PCR, while TCRdb's copy carries only in-frame clones and drops some. The table lists about 140,000 clones, just over 85% of them singletons, with under 3.5% in the top ten. This specimen consisted of peripheral blood, obtained on day 0 of AZD1222 vaccination. These receptors were obtained from an adult in good health. Each CDR3 is given with its conserved first and last residue. A D gene is named only where the DNA matches it firmly. Only part of the rows carry a size: once, few, many, or a class if the clone is expanded.

>TRBD2|TRBJ2-1|once|TRBV29-1
CSVELVGLPFNEQFF
TGCAGCGTTGAACTTGTGGGACTACCGTTTAATGAGCAGTTCTTC
>.|TRBJ1-1|few|TRBV15
CATSRTFDSGNTEAFF
TGTGCCACCAGCAGAACCTTCGACAGCGGGAACACTGAAGCTTTCTTT
>.|TRBJ1-1|.|TRBV4-3
CASSQEGGVNTEAFF
TGCGCCAGCAGCCAAGAAGGAGGGGTAAACACTGAAGCTTTCTTT
>TRBD1|TRBJ2-6|.|TRBV5-1
CASSAWTGHTGANVLTF
TGCGCCAGCAGCGCCTGGACAGGGCACACCGGGGCCAACGTCCTGACTTTC
>.|TRBJ2-2|.|TRBV7-9
CASSFPTSSPGTGELFF
TGTGCCAGCAGCTTCCCGACTAGTTCGCCGGGGACCGGGGAGCTGTTTTTT
>.|TRBJ1-1|.|TRBV2
CASSLQGHNTEAFF
TGTGCCAGCAGCCTCCAGGGACATAACACTGAAGCTTTCTTT
>TRBD1|TRBJ1-4|.|TRBV4-2
CASSQAQGGPEKLFF
TGTGCCAGCAGCCAAGCACAGGGGGGGCCTGAAAAACTGTTTTTT
>.|TRBJ2-7|once|TRBV15
CATSRDLVYEQYF
TGTGCCACCAGCAGAGATCTGGTCTACGAGCAGTACTTC
>.|TRBJ1-4|.|TRBV9
CASSVAGGGSVEKLFF
TGTGCCAGCAGCGTAGCCGGCGGGGGAAGTGTTGAAAAACTGTTTTTT
>TRBD1|TRBJ1-1|.|TRBV18
CASSPQTGENTEAFF
TGTGCCAGCTCACCCCAGACAGGGGAGAACACTGAAGCTTTCTTT
>.|TRBJ1-2|few|TRBV7-3
CASSSPGGFRGYTF
TGTGCCAGCAGCTCCCCCGGAGGGTTTCGCGGCTACACCTTC
>.|TRBJ1-1|.|TRBV18
CASSPREPPASEAFF
TGTGCCAGCTCACCCCGCGAACCCCCCGCTTCTGAAGCTTTCTTT
>TRBD2|TRBJ2-5|.|TRBV5-4
CASSYPIAGQETQYF
TGTGCCAGCAGCTACCCGATAGCGGGACAAGAGACCCAGTACTTC
>TRBD2|TRBJ2-1|.|TRBV27
CASSPGGRERNEQFF
TGTGCCAGCAGCCCGGGCGGGCGGGAGAGGAATGAGCAGTTCTTC
>TRBD1|TRBJ2-7|.|TRBV5-1
CASTQTGASYEQYF
TGCGCCAGCACCCAGACAGGGGCCAGCTACGAGCAGTACTTC
>.|TRBJ2-7|.|TRBV28
CASSLNVPYEQYF
TGTGCCAGCAGTTTGAACGTACCCTACGAGCAGTACTTC
>.|TRBJ2-7|.|TRBV10-3
CASTAQSHSYEQYF
TGTGCGTCCACCGCCCAAAGTCACTCCTACGAGCAGTACTTC
>TRBD1|TRBJ1-2|.|TRBV9
CASSVLPGQGDNYGYTF
TGTGCCAGCAGCGTCCTCCCCGGACAGGGAGATAACTATGGCTACACCTTC
>TRBD1|TRBJ1-1|.|TRBV19
CASTMGGGGLMNTEAFF
TGTGCCAGTACCATGGGGGGAGGGGGCTTAATGAACACTGAAGCTTTCTTT
>.|TRBJ2-7|.|TRBV18
CASSPPFSFYYEQYF
TGTGCCAGCTCACCACCGTTCAGTTTCTACTACGAGCAGTACTTC
>TRBD1|TRBJ2-6|.|TRBV18
CASSPRRGTGANVLTF
TGTGCCAGCTCACCACGCAGGGGGACTGGGGCCAACGTCCTGACTTTC
>.|TRBJ1-1|once|TRBV3-1/TRBV3-2
CASSQDGGMNTEAFF
TGTGCCAGCAGCCAAGATGGGGGCATGAACACTGAAGCTTTCTTT
>.|TRBJ1-6|.|TRBV2
CASSDRADSPLHF
TGTGCCAGCAGTGACAGGGCAGATTCACCCCTCCACTTT
>.|TRBJ1-1|.|TRBV3-1/TRBV3-2
CASSQRGMNTEAFF
TGTGCCAGCAGCCAAAGGGGTATGAACACTGAAGCTTTCTTT
>TRBD1|TRBJ1-1|few|TRBV18
CASSGRQGSHTEAFF
TGTGCCAGCTCCGGAAGACAGGGGTCGCACACTGAAGCTTTCTTT
>.|TRBJ2-7|.|TRBV7-8
CASSLPQGHTRAYEQYF
TGTGCCAGCAGCTTACCCCAGGGACACACTCGGGCCTACGAGCAGTACTTC
>.|TRBJ1-1|.|TRBV5-4
CASSFESDSHTEAFF
TGTGCCAGCAGCTTTGAGTCGGACAGCCACACTGAAGCTTTCTTT
>.|TRBJ2-5|.|TRBV6-6
CASSQTGPKGTQYF
TGTGCCAGCAGCCAGACAGGCCCGAAGGGGACCCAGTACTTC
>TRBD2|TRBJ2-1|.|TRBV7-2
CASSLALFAGGVYNEQFF
TGTGCCAGCAGCTTAGCGCTTTTCGCGGGAGGGGTCTACAATGAGCAGTTCTTC
>TRBD2|TRBJ2-3|.|TRBV7-2
CASSLGLAGASDTQYF
TGTGCCAGCAGCCTGGGACTAGCGGGAGCGTCAGATACGCAGTATTTT
>.|TRBJ1-6|.|TRBV9
CASSAPTGRGTLHF
TGTGCCAGCAGCGCGCCGACAGGAAGGGGGACCCTCCACTTT
>.|TRBJ2-1|.|TRBV7-2
CASSILANEQFF
TGTGCCAGCAGCATATTGGCGAATGAGCAGTTCTTC
>.|TRBJ2-5|.|TRBV12-5
CASGLQQETQYF
TGTGCTAGTGGTTTGCAGCAGGAGACCCAGTACTTC
>.|TRBJ2-6|.|TRBV11-2
CASSPGTYSGANVLTF
TGTGCCAGCAGCCCTGGCACCTACTCTGGGGCCAACGTCCTGACTTTC
>.|TRBJ2-1|.|TRBV18
CASSPPGLHNEQFF
TGTGCCAGCTCACCGCCCGGACTGCACAATGAGCAGTTCTTC
>.|TRBJ2-2|.|TRBV19
CASSILRGAANTGELFF
TGTGCCAGTAGTATTTTGAGGGGGGCTGCGAACACCGGGGAGCTGTTTTTT
>.|TRBJ1-6|.|TRBV11-2
CASSYPDTYNSPLHF
TGTGCCAGCAGCTATCCGGACACTTATAATTCACCCCTCCACTTT
>TRBD2|TRBJ2-2|.|TRBV6-4
CASSEAGVDTGELFF
TGTGCCAGCAGTGAGGCGGGAGTGGACACCGGGGAGCTGTTTTTT
>.|TRBJ2-1|.|TRBV11-2
CASSSNTVSYNEQFF
TGTGCCAGCAGCTCAAACACAGTCTCCTACAATGAGCAGTTCTTC
>.|TRBJ1-4|.|TRBV7-9
CASSLTLGTANEKLFF
TGTGCCAGCAGCCTGACTCTGGGGACGGCGAATGAAAAACTGTTTTTT
>.|TRBJ1-4|.|TRBV12-3/TRBV12-4
CASSPPSDEKLFF
TGTGCCAGCAGTCCGCCCTCGGATGAAAAACTGTTTTTT
>.|TRBJ2-1|.|TRBV2
CASSLESGGQGQFF
TGTGCCAGCAGCCTTGAAAGCGGGGGACAGGGGCAGTTCTTC
>.|TRBJ1-2|.|TRBV6-2/TRBV6-3
CASSQPDRDYGYTF
TGTGCCAGCAGTCAGCCAGACAGAGATTATGGCTACACCTTC
>TRBD1|TRBJ2-5|.|TRBV19
CASRRQGISAAETQYF
TGTGCCAGTAGGAGACAGGGAATTTCGGCTGCCGAGACCCAGTACTTC
>.|TRBJ1-1|.|TRBV12-2
CASRFPRVPPQMRETEAFF
TGTGCAAGTCGCTTCCCTCGTGTACCCCCTCAAATGAGGGAAACTGAAGCTTTCTTT
>TRBD2|TRBJ2-2|.|TRBV4-2
CASSRAGERTGELFF
TGTGCCAGCAGTAGAGCGGGAGAGCGCACCGGGGAGCTGTTTTTT
>.|TRBJ1-1|.|TRBV7-8
CASSLARGAEAFF
TGTGCCAGCAGCTTAGCTAGGGGAGCTGAAGCTTTCTTT
>.|TRBJ1-4|.|TRBV6-2/TRBV6-3
CASSYKVGGKLFF
TGTGCCAGCAGTTATAAAGTAGGAGGAAAACTGTTTTTT
>.|TRBJ2-2|.|TRBV4-3
CASSQVAGTGELFF
TGCGCCAGCAGCCAAGTTGCGGGGACCGGGGAGCTGTTTTTT
>.|TRBJ2-7|.|TRBV7-9
CASSLVLGDTYEQYF
TGTGCCAGCAGCTTAGTGCTGGGCGATACGTACGAGCAGTACTTC
>.|TRBJ2-1|.|TRBV11-1
CASSLYTGDEQFF
TGTGCCAGCAGCTTATATACGGGAGACGAGCAGTTCTTC
>.|TRBJ1-1|.|TRBV6-6
CASSYPAGGMNTEAFF
TGTGCCAGCAGTTATCCGGCTGGCGGGATGAACACTGAAGCTTTCTTT
>.|TRBJ2-1|.|TRBV7-8
CASSLSFSFNEQFF
TGTGCCAGCAGCTTATCCTTCTCCTTCAATGAGCAGTTCTTC